One and the same sample provided the 20 T cell receptor beta chains below, sequenced in a study of cytomegalovirus exposure and HLA in healthy donors. Measured with immunoSEQ multiplex PCR; TCRdb has only the in-frame clones, and not every one. Of about 78,000 clones listed, 96% were seen once; the top ten hold approximately 1.5%. What was sequenced was PBMCs. The receptors derive from a man aged 18 to 29 in good health and CMV-seropositive.

In this sample, this clone turned up a few times. J is TRBJ1-1 and V is TRBV7-9; TRBD1 matches at 11 bases. This CDR3 region has 14 residues. Per the germline V gene, CDR1 is SEHNR and CDR2 is FQNEAQ (reference sequence). The V and J ends lost 5 bases and 4 bases, in that order; junction bases with no gene match: 3. The CDR3: CASSRDRGTTEAFF. The CDR3 DNA sequence: TGTGCCAGCAGCCGGGACAGGGGGACCACTGAAGCTTTCTTT. Variable domain in full (rest from reference TRBV7-9 and TRBJ1-1): DTGVSQNPRHKITKRGQNVTFRCDPISEHNRLYWYRQTLGQGPEFLTYFQNEAQLEKSRLLSDRFSAERPKGSFSTLEIQRTEQGDSAMYLCASSRDRGTTEAFFGQGTRLTVV.

The J gene is TRBJ2-7, the V gene TRBV27; 12 bases fit TRBD2. The CDR3 length is 13 residues. V shed 8 bases and J 3 bases; nucleotides not matched to a gene: 2. The germline V gene has CDR1 MNHEY and CDR2 SMNVEV (reference sequence). The CDR3 DNA sequence: TGTGCCAGCGGACTAGCGGGAAGCTACGAGCAGTACTTC. This sequence encodes CASGLAGSYEQYF.

This clone has only one observation. The V gene is TRBV29-1, the J gene TRBJ1-1; D may be TRBD1 (5 bases). The V and J ends lost 7 bases and 5 bases respectively, with 20 bases between them. Germline-derived CDR1 and CDR2 are SQVTM and ANQGSEA. This CDR3 region has 14 residues. The CDR3, as DNA: TGCAGCGCGACCCGGGACTTGGAGAGAACTGAAGCTTTCTTT. Translated: CSATRDLERTEAFF.

The genes are TRBV11-2 and TRBJ2-1, with 7 nucleotides matching TRBD1. CDR1 and CDR2 from the germline V gene are SGHAT and FQNNGV. V lost 3 bases to trimming and J lost 6 bases; unmatched junction nucleotides: 8. This CDR3 has 15 residues. CDR3 sequence reads: CASSFPGGWANEQFF. The CDR3 DNA reads as TGTGCCAGCAGCTTCCCAGGGGGTTGGGCCAATGAGCAGTTCTTC.

This CDR3 reads CASSPPARIPSYEQYF. The CDR3 DNA reads as TGTGCCAGCAGCCCCCCGGCCAGAATTCCTAGTTACGAGCAGTACTTC. This chain uses TRBV6-6 with TRBJ2-7; D ambiguous. V was cut by 6 bases and J by 4 bases, with 22 bases left in between. The CDR3 runs to 16 residues. Per germline, CDR1 MNHNY and CDR2 SVGAGI (reference sequence).

The chain couples TRBV14 to TRBJ2-7, with D possibly being TRBD2 (5 bases). The CDR3 extends over 13 amino acids. Germline V gene lookup returns CDR1 SGHDN and CDR2 FVKESK. Trimming took off 2 bases at V and 2 bases at J, with 7 bases between the two ends. CDR3 in DNA: TGTGCCAGCAGCCAACGGGGAACCTACGAGCAGTACTTC. It codes for CASSQRGTYEQYF.

This chain joins TRBV27 and TRBJ1-2, with 8 nucleotides matching TRBD1. The CDR3 runs 17 residues. The germline V gene has CDR1 MNHEY and CDR2 SMNVEV (reference sequence). The V and J ends lost 1 base and 3 bases, in that order; junction bases with no gene match: 10. CDR3 nucleotides: TGTGCCAGCAGTTTATTTGCGGGACAGGAGATGTACTATGGCTACACCTTC. Its translation: CASSLFAGQEMYYGYTF.

This chain uses TRBV5-1 with TRBJ2-5; D is ambiguous. Trimming stripped 0 bases from V and 4 bases from J, with 10 bases between. The CDR3 has 14 residues. Germline assignment: CDR1 SGHRS and CDR2 YFSETQ. The CDR3 bases are TGCGCCAGCAGCTTGGTACCTGAGCTAGAGACCCAGTACTTC. It encodes CASSLVPELETQYF.

This CDR3 is CASSEAGGGADTQYF. The CDR3 nucleotides are TGTGCCAGCAGTGAAGCGGGAGGGGGTGCAGATACGCAGTATTTT. V is TRBV6-1 and J is TRBJ2-3; D is possibly TRBD2 (7 bases). Trimming took 0 bases from V and 4 from J, leaving 11 bases between them. The CDR3 runs to 15 residues. In germline, CDR1 is MNHNS, CDR2 SASEGT.

About this clone itself: The sample carries other DNA sequences with the same CDR3. The gene calls are TRBV7-9 and TRBJ2-1; TRBD2 is a possible D gene (6 bases). CDR1 SEHNR and CDR2 FQNEAQ come from the germline V gene (reference sequence). V was shortened by 0 bases and J by 6 bases, with 6 bases between the two germline ends. This CDR3 is 13 amino acids long. CDR3 sequence: CASSLAGGNEQFF. The CDR3 DNA is TGTGCCAGCAGCTTAGCCGGGGGCAATGAGCAGTTCTTC. The full variable domain, rest sourced from reference TRBV7-9 and TRBJ2-1, is DTGVSQNPRHKITKRGQNVTFRCDPISEHNRLYWYRQTLGQGPEFLTYFQNEAQLEKSRLLSDRFSAERPKGSFSTLEIQRTEQGDSAMYLCASSLAGGNEQFFGPGTRLTVL.

The chain couples TRBV7-9 to TRBJ2-7; D may be TRBD2 (5 bases). Trimming pared 4 bases from V and 7 bases from J, leaving 11 bases between. The germline V gene has CDR1 SEHNR and CDR2 FQNEAQ (reference sequence). The CDR3 extends over 12 amino acids. The CDR3 nucleotides are TGTGCCAGCAGCTCTTCGGGGTTGGAGCAGTACTTC. Protein sequence: CASSSSGLEQYF.

The CDR3 sequence: CASRRGYSTDTQYF. The CDR3 DNA follows: TGTGCCAGCAGGAGGGGGTATAGCACAGATACGCAGTATTTT. This chain links TRBV27 with TRBJ2-3, with D possibly being TRBD1 (6 bases). This CDR3 spans 14 amino acids. Germline V gene lookup returns CDR1 MNHEY and CDR2 SMNVEV (reference sequence). With 6 bases removed from V and 0 bases from J, the gap between germline ends came to 10 bases.

The chain joins TRBV21-1 to TRBJ1-5; the D call TRBD1 from the table was never checked on the DNA. TRBV21-1 is a pseudogene locus. The CDR3 sequence is 14 residues long. The CDR3 spells CASSKKGRYQPQHF. The CDR3 DNA reads as TGTGCCAGCAGCAAAAAGGGGCGATATCAGCCCCAGCATTTT.

The rearrangement joins TRBV9 to TRBJ1-5, with 7 bases fitting TRBD1. The germline CDR1 and CDR2 sequences are SGDLS and YYNGEE. Trimming at V came to 4 bases and at J to 0 bases, leaving 4 bases not matched to a gene. This CDR3 spans 15 amino acids. In DNA, the CDR3 is TGTGCCAGCAGCCCGAGGACAGGTAGCAATCAGCCCCAGCATTTT. This translates into CASSPRTGSNQPQHF.

The rearrangement links TRBV5-1 to TRBJ1-1; 7 bases align to TRBD1. Germline V CDR1 and CDR2: SGHRS, YFSETQ. Trimming took 3 bases from V and 4 from J; bases not matched to a gene: 9. This CDR3 contains 15 residues. CDR3 DNA sequence: TGCGCCAGCAGCTCCACGACAGGGCCCACCACTGAAGCTTTCTTT. As protein: CASSSTTGPTTEAFF.

V and J are TRBV14 and TRBJ2-5; TRBD2 might be the D (6 bases). Germline V gives CDR1 SGHDN, CDR2 FVKESK. CDR3 size: 14 residues. V dropped 4 bases and J dropped 1 base, with 10 bases sitting between them. The CDR3 DNA reads as TGTGCCAGCAGCCTCCGGGACTTCCAAGAGACCCAGTACTTC. This gives the protein CASSLRDFQETQYF.

The V call is TRBV5-1, the J call TRBJ1-2; D call uncertain. Germline V gene sequence: CDR1 SGHRS, CDR2 YFSETQ. The CDR3 runs to 12 residues. V lost 0 bases and J lost 6, with 6 bases in between. CDR3 sequence (DNA): TGCGCCAGCAGCTTGGCCCCAGATGGCTACACCTTC. Translating gives CASSLAPDGYTF.

The rearrangement joins TRBV18 to TRBJ1-1, with D tentatively TRBD1 (5 bases). With 4 bases removed from V and 4 bases from J, the gap between germline ends came to 13 bases. The CDR3 sequence is 14 residues long. Germline V gene data show CDR1 as KGHSH and CDR2 as LQKENI. CDR3 nucleotide sequence: TGTGCCAGCTCACGTTTGCAGGGTAGCACTGAAGCTTTCTTT. Its translation is CASSRLQGSTEAFF.

The chain is built from TRBV2 and TRBJ2-7; 7 nucleotides align to TRBD1. In germline, CDR1 is SNHLY, CDR2 FYNNEI. The V and J ends lost 7 bases and 2 bases, in that order; junction bases with no gene match: 5. This CDR3 comprises 13 residues. The CDR3 DNA is TGTGCCAGCATGAACAGGGGTCCCTACGAGCAGTACTTC. Amino acids: CASMNRGPYEQYF. Variable domain in full (rest from reference TRBV2 and TRBJ2-7): EPEVTQTPSHQVTQMGQEVILRCVPISNHLYFYWYRQILGQKVEFLVSFYNNEISEKSEIFDDQFSVERPDGSNFTLKIRSTKLEDSAMYFCASMNRGPYEQYFGPGTRLTVT.

The rearrangement links TRBV6-5 to TRBJ2-3; 9 bases match TRBD1. The CDR3 sequence is 15 residues long. CDR1 is MNHEY, CDR2 SVGAGI, per germline. Losses at the gene ends were 6 bases for V and 7 bases for J; bases not matched to a gene: 11. Here the CDR3 reads CASRTGTGNWNTQYF. For the CDR3, the DNA is TGTGCCAGCAGGACCGGGACAGGGAATTGGAATACGCAGTATTTT.